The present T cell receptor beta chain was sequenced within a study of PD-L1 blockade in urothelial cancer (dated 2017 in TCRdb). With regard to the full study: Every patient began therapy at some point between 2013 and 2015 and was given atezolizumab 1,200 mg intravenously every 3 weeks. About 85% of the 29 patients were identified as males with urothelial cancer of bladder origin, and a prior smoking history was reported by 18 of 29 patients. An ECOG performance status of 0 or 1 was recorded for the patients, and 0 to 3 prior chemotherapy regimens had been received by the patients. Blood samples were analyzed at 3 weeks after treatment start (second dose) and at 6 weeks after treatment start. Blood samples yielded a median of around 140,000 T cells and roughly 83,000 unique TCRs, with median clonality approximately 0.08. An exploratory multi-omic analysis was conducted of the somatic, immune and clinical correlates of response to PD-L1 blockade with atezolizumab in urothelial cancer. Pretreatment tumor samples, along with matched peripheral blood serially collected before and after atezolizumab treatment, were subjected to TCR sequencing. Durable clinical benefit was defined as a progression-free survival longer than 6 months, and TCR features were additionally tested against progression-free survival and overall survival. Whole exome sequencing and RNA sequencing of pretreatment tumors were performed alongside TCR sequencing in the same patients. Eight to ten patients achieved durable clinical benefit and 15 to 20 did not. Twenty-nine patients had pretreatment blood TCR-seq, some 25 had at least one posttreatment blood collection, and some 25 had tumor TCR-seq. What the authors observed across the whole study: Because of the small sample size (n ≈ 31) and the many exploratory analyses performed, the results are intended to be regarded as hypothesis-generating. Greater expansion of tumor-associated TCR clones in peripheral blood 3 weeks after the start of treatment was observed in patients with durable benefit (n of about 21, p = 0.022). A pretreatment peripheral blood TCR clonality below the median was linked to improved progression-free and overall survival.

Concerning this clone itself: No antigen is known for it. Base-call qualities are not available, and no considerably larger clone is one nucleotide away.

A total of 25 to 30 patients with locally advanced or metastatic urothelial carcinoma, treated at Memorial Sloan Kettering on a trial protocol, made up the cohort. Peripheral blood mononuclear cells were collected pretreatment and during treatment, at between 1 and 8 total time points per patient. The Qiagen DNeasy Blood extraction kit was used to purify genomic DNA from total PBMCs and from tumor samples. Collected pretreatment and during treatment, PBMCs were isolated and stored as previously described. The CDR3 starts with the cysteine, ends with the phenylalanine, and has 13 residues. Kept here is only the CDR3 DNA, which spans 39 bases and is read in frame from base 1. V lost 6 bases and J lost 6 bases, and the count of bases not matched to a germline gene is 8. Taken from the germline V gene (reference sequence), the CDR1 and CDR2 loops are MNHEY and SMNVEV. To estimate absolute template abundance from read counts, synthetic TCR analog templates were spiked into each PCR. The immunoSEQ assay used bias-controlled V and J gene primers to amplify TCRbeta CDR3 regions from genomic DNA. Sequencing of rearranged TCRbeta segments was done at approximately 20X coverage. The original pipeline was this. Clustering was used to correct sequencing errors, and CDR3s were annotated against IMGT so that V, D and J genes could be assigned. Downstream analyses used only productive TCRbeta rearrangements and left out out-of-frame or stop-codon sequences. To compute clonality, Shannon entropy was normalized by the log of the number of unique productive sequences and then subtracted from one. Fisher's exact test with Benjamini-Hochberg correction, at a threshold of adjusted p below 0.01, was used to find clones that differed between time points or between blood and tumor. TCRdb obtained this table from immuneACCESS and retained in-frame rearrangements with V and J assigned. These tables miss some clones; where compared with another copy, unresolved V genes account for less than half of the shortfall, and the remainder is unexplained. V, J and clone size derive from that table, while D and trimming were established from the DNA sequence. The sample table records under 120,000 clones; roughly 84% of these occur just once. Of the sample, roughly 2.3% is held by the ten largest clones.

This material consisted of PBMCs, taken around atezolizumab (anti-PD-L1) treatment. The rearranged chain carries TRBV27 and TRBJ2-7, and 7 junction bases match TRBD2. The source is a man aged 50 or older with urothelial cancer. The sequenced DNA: TGTGCCAGCAGGGGTGGCGGGAGACCCGAGCAGTACTTC. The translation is CASRGGGRPEQYF.